Below, 32 T cell receptor beta chains from the same sample are listed, as sequenced in a study of blood T cell repertoires in COVID-19 (dated by TCRdb to the early 2020s). The method was the immunoSEQ multiplex PCR assay. Entries here come from immuneACCESS through TCRdb and include only in-frame sequences with V and J called. Some clones fail to appear in such tables; in the studies checked, an unresolved V gene covers under half of the shortfall, and the cause of the remainder is unknown. Present in this sample are some 110,000 clones, 75% to 95% of which were seen just once. Approximately 1.9% of the sample is in the top ten clones. Sequenced input: peripheral blood. All receptors come from a human donor with active COVID-19. The donor label of this sample is uncertain.

The chain has TRBV4-1 and TRBJ1-6, with D possibly TRBD1 on 5 matching bases. This CDR3 contains 15 residues. Germline V gene lookup returns CDR1 MGHRA and CDR2 YSYEKL. The ends were cut back, 4 bases at V and 8 bases at J, with 15 bases in the middle. CDR3 region: CASSRAGQGYSPLHF. CDR3 DNA: TGCGCCAGCAGCCGCGCCGGCCAGGGTTATTCACCCCTCCACTTT.

This chain joins TRBV5-1 and TRBJ2-1, with 10 bases lining up with TRBD2. The CDR3 totals 15 residues. CDR1 is SGHRS and CDR2 is YFSETQ in the germline V gene. The J segment lost 4 bases and the V segment lost 6 bases, leaving 7 bases of the junction unmatched. CDR3 nucleotide sequence: TGCGCCAGCACTGAGCGGGGGGGCCTGTACAATGAGCAGTTCTTC. Its protein is CASTERGGLYNEQFF. Combining the CDR3 with reference TRBV5-1 and TRBJ2-1 gives the whole variable domain KAGVTQTPRYLIKTRGQQVTLSCSPISGHRSVSWYQQTPGQGLQFLFEYFSETQRNKGNFPGRFSGRQFSNSRSEMNVSTLELGDSALYLCASTERGGLYNEQFFGPGTRLTVL.

The rearrangement links TRBV2 to TRBJ2-5, with 7 nucleotides matching TRBD1. V lost 6 bases to trimming and J lost 2 bases; unmatched junction nucleotides: 9. The CDR3 contains 15 residues. Germline CDR1 is SNHLY and CDR2 is FYNNEI. CDR3 nucleotide sequence: TGTGCCAGCAGCCCTAACCCGGGACAGCAAGAGACCCAGTACTTC. It specifies CASSPNPGQQETQYF.

The gene calls are TRBV19 and TRBJ1-1; tentative D call: TRBD1 (6 bases). CDR1 and CDR2 from the germline V gene are LNHDA and SQIVND (reference sequence). This CDR3 contains 14 residues. Trimming shortened V by 3 bases and J by 1 base, and 9 bases separated the two germline ends. The CDR3 DNA sequence: TGTGCCAGTAGTATTGGGGGACAGAACACTGAAGCTTTCTTT. This translates into CASSIGGQNTEAFF.

The V and J genes are TRBV27 and TRBJ2-3, with D perhaps TRBD2 (7 bases). The ends were cut back, 0 bases at V and 0 bases at J, with 13 bases in the middle. The CDR3 sequence is 17 residues long. CDR1 and CDR2 (germline): MNHEY, SMNVEV (reference sequence). CDR3 loop: CASSLSSGGTSTDTQYF. CDR3 nucleotide sequence: TGTGCCAGCAGTTTATCGTCGGGGGGCACTAGCACAGATACGCAGTATTTT.

The rearrangement uses TRBV5-1 and TRBJ2-2; 9 bases agree with TRBD1. The trim removed 7 bases at V and 3 bases at J, leaving 7 bases unmatched. CDR1 and CDR2 (germline): SGHRS, YFSETQ. The CDR3 runs 15 residues. The CDR3 region has the DNA TGCGCCAGCTCTACCGGGACAGGGCACACCGGGGAGCTGTTTTTT. Translation: CASSTGTGHTGELFF. The entire variable domain, with the rest obtained from reference TRBV5-1 and TRBJ2-2, is as follows: KAGVTQTPRYLIKTRGQQVTLSCSPISGHRSVSWYQQTPGQGLQFLFEYFSETQRNKGNFPGRFSGRQFSNSRSEMNVSTLELGDSALYLCASSTGTGHTGELFFGEGSRLTVL.

V gene TRBV6-1 combines with J gene TRBJ1-5; D not certain. This CDR3 spans 14 amino acids. V was pared by 3 bases and J by 6 bases, with 12 bases between. Germline V lookup: CDR1 MNHNS, CDR2 SASEGT. In DNA form, the CDR3 reads TGTGCCAGCAGTGAGAGGTGGAGCGGTCAGCCCCAGCATTTT. It is translated as CASSERWSGQPQHF.

The chain recombines TRBV7-9 with TRBJ2-5; no clear D gene. The CDR3 is made up of 11 amino acids. The V and J ends lost 8 bases and 3 bases respectively, with 7 bases between them. Germline V CDR1 and CDR2: SEHNR, FQNEAQ (reference sequence). CDR3: CASLLKETQYF. DNA for the CDR3: TGTGCCAGCTTATTAAAAGAGACCCAGTACTTC. Using reference TRBV7-9 and TRBJ2-5 for the parts outside the CDR3, the full variable domain is DTGVSQNPRHKITKRGQNVTFRCDPISEHNRLYWYRQTLGQGPEFLTYFQNEAQLEKSRLLSDRFSAERPKGSFSTLEIQRTEQGDSAMYLCASLLKETQYFGPGTRLLVL.

Notes on this clone: One end of the junction does not line up with germline, which may come from a read error. The J gene is TRBJ2-2, the V gene TRBV11-3; tentatively, D is TRBD1 or TRBD2 (6 bases each). The CDR3 contains 15 residues. Per the germline V gene, CDR1 is SGHNT and CDR2 is YENEEA. CDR3 sequence (DNA): TGTGCCAGCACCTTAGGGGGGCAAGGCACCGGGGAGCTGTTTTTT. Translated: CASTLGGQGTGELFF.

This chain links TRBV9 with TRBJ2-1, with TRBD2 matching over 8 bases. This CDR3 is 15 amino acids long. V gave up 2 bases and J gave up 8 bases; unmatched junction bases: 9. In germline, CDR1 is SGDLS, CDR2 YYNGEE. CDR3 region: CASSVLAGGRDEQFF. In nucleotides, the CDR3 is TGTGCCAGCAGCGTTCTCGCGGGGGGTAGGGATGAGCAGTTCTTC.

The chain combines TRBV6-6 with TRBJ2-7, with D perhaps TRBD1 (6 bases). Per germline, CDR1 MNHNY and CDR2 SVGAGI (reference sequence). This CDR3 is built from 15 residues. Deletions cut 0 bases from V and 4 bases from J, with 13 bases between. For the CDR3, the DNA is TGTGCCAGCAGTTACTCGGGTCAGGGGACGTACGAGCAGTACTTC. It yields the protein CASSYSGQGTYEQYF.

The rearrangement uses TRBV5-6 and TRBJ2-7; the D gene is possibly TRBD2 (6 bases). The CDR3 sequence is 15 residues long. Germline CDR1 and CDR2: SGHDT and YYEEEE. V was pared by 2 bases and J by 0 bases, with 12 bases between. CDR3 region: CASSLGDGSSYEQYF. CDR3 nucleotide sequence: TGTGCCAGCAGCTTAGGGGACGGGAGCTCCTACGAGCAGTACTTC.

The table lists this clone with a count of one. The chain's CDR3 is CSVDGGDYGYTF. CDR3 nucleotides: TGCAGCGTCGACGGGGGGGATTATGGCTACACCTTC. The rearrangement uses TRBV29-1 and TRBJ1-2; TRBD1 is a possible D gene (5 bases). V gave up 6 bases and J gave up 5 bases, with 13 bases separating them. Germline V lookup: CDR1 SQVTM, CDR2 ANQGSEA. The CDR3 is 12 amino acids.

The chain couples TRBV11-2 to TRBJ1-3; 10 positions agree with TRBD1. Germline CDR1 and CDR2: SGHAT and FQNNGV. J gave up 0 bases and V 3 bases, and 5 bases lay outside the gene matches. This CDR3 has 17 amino acids. Here the CDR3 reads CASSFDGQGVSGNTIYF. CDR3 nucleotide sequence: TGTGCCAGCAGCTTCGATGGACAGGGGGTCTCTGGAAACACCATATATTTT.

The chain couples TRBV4-1 to TRBJ1-5; the match to TRBD1 covers 7 bases. Germline trimming cut 1 base from V and 4 bases from J; bases unmatched to any gene: 7. Germline V gene sequence: CDR1 MGHRA, CDR2 YSYEKL. The CDR3 runs 16 residues. The CDR3 here is CASSQVSGQWNQPQHF. CDR3 DNA: TGCGCCAGCAGCCAAGTATCGGGACAGTGGAATCAGCCCCAGCATTTT.

The rearrangement uses TRBV19 and TRBJ1-6; TRBD1 agrees at 8 bases. The CDR3 is 16 residues long. V trimming: 3 bases; J trimming: 6 bases; junction bases outside the gene matches: 7. Germline V gene sequence: CDR1 LNHDA, CDR2 SQIVND (reference sequence). CDR3: CASSIPATGVNSPLHF. The CDR3 nucleotides are TGTGCCAGTAGTATCCCTGCGACAGGGGTTAATTCACCCCTCCACTTT.

J is TRBJ2-7 and V is TRBV6-5; TRBD1 matches 8 bases. CDR1 is MNHEY, CDR2 SVGAGI, per germline. The CDR3 contains 16 residues. Trimming at V came to 4 bases and at J to 0 bases, leaving 8 bases not matched to a gene. CDR3 region: CASSSAGTGPSYEQYF. For the CDR3, the DNA is TGTGCCAGCAGTTCGGCCGGGACAGGACCCTCCTACGAGCAGTACTTC.

V gene TRBV2 combines with J gene TRBJ2-1; no definite D call. Trimming cost V 6 bases and J 6 bases, with 3 bases left between them. Germline CDR1 is SNHLY and CDR2 is FYNNEI. The CDR3 is 10 amino acids. The DNA of the CDR3 is TGTGCCAGCAGACTCAATGAGCAGTTCTTC. It translates to CASRLNEQFF.

V usage is TRBV14 and J usage is TRBJ1-2; D is unresolved. The CDR3 totals 13 residues. Trimming stripped 3 bases from V and 7 bases from J, with 12 bases between. In germline, CDR1 is SGHDN, CDR2 FVKESK. The CDR3 DNA reads as TGTGCCAGCAGCCAGTCTCGCGCCGGTGGCTACACCTTC. Protein sequence: CASSQSRAGGYTF.

The rearrangement links TRBV2 to TRBJ1-1, with D tentatively TRBD1 (6 bases). The CDR3 spans 17 residues. Germline V gives CDR1 SNHLY, CDR2 FYNNEI. V was shortened by 0 bases and J by 3 bases, with 17 bases between the two germline ends. The CDR3, as DNA: TGTGCCAGCAGTGAAGCTAGAAACAGCCCAGGGGACACTGAAGCTTTCTTT. Its protein product is CASSEARNSPGDTEAFF.

The rearrangement joins TRBV4-1 to TRBJ1-6; D may be TRBD1 (6 bases). Germline values: CDR1 MGHRA, CDR2 YSYEKL. CDR3 length: 14 amino acids. With 1 base removed from V and 7 bases from J, the gap between germline ends came to 8 bases. The CDR3 protein is CASSQGQVNSPLHF. The DNA for the CDR3 is TGCGCCAGCAGCCAAGGACAGGTGAATTCACCCCTCCACTTT.

The chain links TRBV13 to TRBJ2-2, with 8 bases lining up with TRBD2. The trim removed 5 bases at V and 6 bases at J, leaving 11 bases unmatched. Looked up from germline, CDR1 is PRHDT and CDR2 is FYEKMQ (reference sequence). CDR3 length equals 16 residues. CDR3 region: CASSPKRGRTPGELFF. DNA of the CDR3: TGTGCCAGCAGCCCGAAGCGGGGGCGCACACCCGGGGAGCTGTTTTTT.

This chain uses TRBV23-1 with TRBJ2-1, with 9 positions matching TRBD2. TRBV23-1 is placed among ORFs of uncertain function. J lost 7 bases, V lost 7 bases, and 5 bases had no gene match. The CDR3 sequence is 13 residues long. The CDR3 nucleotides are TGCGCCAGCATGGCGGGGGGGCAGAATGAGCAGTTCTTC. Protein product: CASMAGGQNEQFF.

The CDR3 sequence: CAWSNVWPRGYEQYF. CDR3 DNA: TGTGCCTGGAGCAACGTTTGGCCGCGGGGCTACGAGCAGTACTTC. The chain uses TRBV30 and TRBJ2-7; D might be TRBD2 (6 bases). Deletions cut 3 bases from V and 3 bases from J, with 18 bases between. The germline V gene has CDR1 GTSNPN and CDR2 SVGIG (reference sequence). This CDR3 is 15 amino acids long.

J is TRBJ1-2 and V is TRBV15; D ambiguous. CDR1 and CDR2 (germline): LNHNV, YYDKDF (reference sequence). The germline V and J ends were trimmed by 2 bases and 4 bases, with 14 bases remaining between them. CDR3 size: 15 residues. Here the CDR3 DNA reads TGTGCCACCAGCAGAAGATCCGCTGAAGCCTATGGCTACACCTTC. Encoded protein: CATSRRSAEAYGYTF.

The chain couples TRBV5-5 to TRBJ2-1, with 8 positions matching TRBD1. CDR1 and CDR2 (germline): SGHKS, YYEKEE (reference sequence). The CDR3 is made up of 16 amino acids. Trimming removed 1 base from V and 7 bases from J; junction bases left unmatched: 10. The CDR3 coding sequence is TGTGCCAGCAGCTTGACCCCACAGGGGGTGAAGAATGAGCAGTTCTTC. It codes for CASSLTPQGVKNEQFF.

J is TRBJ1-5 and V is TRBV7-2; 11 bases are shared with TRBD1. V gave up 6 bases and J gave up 7 bases; unmatched junction bases: 8. There are 15 residues in the CDR3. The germline gives CDR1 SGHTA, CDR2 FQGNSA. CDR3 loop: CASSLWTGGVQPQHF. In DNA form, the CDR3 reads TGTGCCAGCAGTCTTTGGACAGGGGGCGTCCAGCCCCAGCATTTT. The full variable domain, rest sourced from reference TRBV7-2 and TRBJ1-5, is GAGVSQSPSNKVTEKGKDVELRCDPISGHTALYWYRQSLGQGLEFLIYFQGNSAPDKSGLPSDRFSAERTGGSVSTLTIQRTQQEDSAVYLCASSLWTGGVQPQHFGDGTRLSIL.

The chain recombines TRBV28 with TRBJ2-7; TRBD1 agrees at 8 bases. J lost 4 bases, V lost 6 bases, and 2 bases had no gene match. The length of the CDR3 is 12 residues. Germline values: CDR1 MDHEN, CDR2 SYDVKM. CDR3 sequence (DNA): TGTGCCAGCAGCGACAGGGGTTACGAGCAGTACTTC. This codes for CASSDRGYEQYF.

The chain links TRBV6-5 to TRBJ1-5, with D possibly being TRBD1 (5 bases). CDR3 length: 15 residues. CDR1 is MNHEY, CDR2 SVGAGI, per germline. V shed 2 bases and J shed 3 bases, with 11 bases lying between them. CDR3: CASSYMAGNNQPQHF. The CDR3 DNA reads TGTGCCAGCAGTTACATGGCAGGGAACAATCAGCCCCAGCATTTT.

The V gene is TRBV4-1, the J gene TRBJ1-2; D is perhaps TRBD1 (5 bases). The CDR3 is 13 amino acids. The germline gives CDR1 MGHRA, CDR2 YSYEKL. Trimming shortened V by 1 base and J by 7 bases, and 10 bases separated the two germline ends. The CDR3 loop reads CASSQVQGTGYTF. Written as DNA, the CDR3 is TGCGCCAGCAGCCAAGTCCAGGGTACTGGCTACACCTTC.

The V call is TRBV12-3 or TRBV12-4, the J call TRBJ2-1; D not resolved. The CDR3 contains 12 residues. Trimming removed 8 bases from V and 0 bases from J, with 5 bases in between. The CDR3 DNA reads as TGTGCCAGCTCACTCTCCTACAATGAGCAGTTCTTC. It encodes CASSLSYNEQFF.

The chain is built from TRBV28 and TRBJ1-1; tentative D call: TRBD1 (6 bases). Germline CDR1 is MDHEN and CDR2 is SYDVKM. V was clipped by 7 bases and J by 1 base, with 7 bases between them. The CDR3 consists of 12 residues. CDR3 sequence: CASNRENTEAFF. CDR3 nucleotide sequence: TGTGCCAGCAACAGGGAGAACACTGAAGCTTTCTTT.